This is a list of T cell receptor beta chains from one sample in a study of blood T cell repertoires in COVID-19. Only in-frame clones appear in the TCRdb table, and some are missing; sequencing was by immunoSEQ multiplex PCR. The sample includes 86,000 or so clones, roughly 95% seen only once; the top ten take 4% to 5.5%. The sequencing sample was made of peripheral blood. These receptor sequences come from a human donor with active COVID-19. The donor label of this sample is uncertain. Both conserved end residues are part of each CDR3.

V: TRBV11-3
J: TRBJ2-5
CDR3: CASSLVARAGQETQYF

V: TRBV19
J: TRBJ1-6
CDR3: CASSRYNSPLHF

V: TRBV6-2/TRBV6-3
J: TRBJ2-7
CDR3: CASSYSGSYEQYF

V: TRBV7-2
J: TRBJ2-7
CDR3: CASSPLAGGTYEQYF

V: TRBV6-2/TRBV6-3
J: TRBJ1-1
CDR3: CASSFSGGEIEAFF

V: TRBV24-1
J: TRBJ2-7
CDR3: CATSDFQDEQYF

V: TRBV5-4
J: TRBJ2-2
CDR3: CASSWGQGTNTGELFF

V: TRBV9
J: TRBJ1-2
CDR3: CASSVGQGGSYGYTF

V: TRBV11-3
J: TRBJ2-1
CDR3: CASSLGAGNNEQFF

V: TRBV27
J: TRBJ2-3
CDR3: CASSSAKRTDSTDTQYF

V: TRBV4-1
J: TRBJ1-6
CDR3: CASSQVRGSPLHF

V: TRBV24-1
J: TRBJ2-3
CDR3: CATSDLVGDTQYF

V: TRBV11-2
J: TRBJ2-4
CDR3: CASSLVSGGKNIQYF

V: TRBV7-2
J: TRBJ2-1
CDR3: CASSPQGAVSEQFF

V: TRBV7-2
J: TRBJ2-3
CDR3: CASSLELSGATGTDTQYF

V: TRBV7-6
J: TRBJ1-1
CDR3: CASSQSGGPEAFF

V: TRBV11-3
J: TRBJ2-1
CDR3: CASSLVFSGVYNEQFF

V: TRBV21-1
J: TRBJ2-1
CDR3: CASSQTSGTHNEQFF

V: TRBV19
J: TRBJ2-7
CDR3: CASSGMPGQGYEQYF

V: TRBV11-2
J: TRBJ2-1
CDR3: CASSLSSGGAPEQFF

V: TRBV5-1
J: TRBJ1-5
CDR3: CASSRSTGENQPQHF

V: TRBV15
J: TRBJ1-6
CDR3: CATSRGTGNSPLHF

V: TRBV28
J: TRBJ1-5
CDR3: CASSGGGVRPQHF

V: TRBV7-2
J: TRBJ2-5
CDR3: CASSLAGRGETQYF

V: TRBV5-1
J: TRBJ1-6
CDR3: CASSLGQDNSPLHF

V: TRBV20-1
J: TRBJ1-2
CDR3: CSASHRGSYGYTF

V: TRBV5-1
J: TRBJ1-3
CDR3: CASSLEGGPGNTIYF

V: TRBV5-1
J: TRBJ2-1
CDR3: CASSFSGSSYNEQFF

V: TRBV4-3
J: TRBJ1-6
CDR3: CASSQFGTGKVYSPLHF

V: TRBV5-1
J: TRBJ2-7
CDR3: CASSPSSGETYEQYF

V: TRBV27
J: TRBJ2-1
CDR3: CASSWPGHLYNEQFF

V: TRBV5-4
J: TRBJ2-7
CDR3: CASSLEGARVEQYF

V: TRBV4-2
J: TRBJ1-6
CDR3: CASSQEKRANSPLHF

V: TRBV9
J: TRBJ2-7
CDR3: CASSTQGDPLYEQYF

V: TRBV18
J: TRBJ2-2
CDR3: CASSPPIGAGAATGELFF

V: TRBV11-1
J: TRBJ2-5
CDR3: CASSLYRVQETQYF

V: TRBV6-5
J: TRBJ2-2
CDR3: CASRTPGGTGELFF

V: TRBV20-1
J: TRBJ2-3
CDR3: CSASLFGQGTDTQYF

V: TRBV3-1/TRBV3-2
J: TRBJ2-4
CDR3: CASSQVLAGGPKNIQYF

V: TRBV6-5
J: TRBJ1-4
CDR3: CASSRPGGEKLFF

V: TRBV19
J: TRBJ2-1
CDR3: CASSIHLVANNEQFF

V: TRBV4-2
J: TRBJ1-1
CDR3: CASSQETLMNTEAFF

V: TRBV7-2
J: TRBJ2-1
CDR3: CASIGTSGINNEQFF

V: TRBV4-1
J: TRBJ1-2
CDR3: CASSQEGMRPGGYGYTF

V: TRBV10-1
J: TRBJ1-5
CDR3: CASSETGGQPQHF

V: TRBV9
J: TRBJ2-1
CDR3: CASSVAGGRGQFF

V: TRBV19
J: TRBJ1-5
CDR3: CASSGTGGVQPQHF

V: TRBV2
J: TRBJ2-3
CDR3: CASLDPGSQTQYF

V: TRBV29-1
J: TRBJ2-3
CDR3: CSVERTGYSTDTQYF

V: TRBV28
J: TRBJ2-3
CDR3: CASSPSLTDTQYF

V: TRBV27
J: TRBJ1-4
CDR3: CASSYLGEKLFF